The clone carrying this T cell receptor (beta chain) has just one count. Generated by immunoSEQ multiplex PCR, the TCRdb table keeps only in-frame clones and is missing some. Of approximately 240,000 clones listed, about nine tenths were seen once; the top ten hold 1.5% to 2%. This specimen comes from a study of blood T cell repertoires in COVID-19. Study at large: Whether acute or convalescent, the COVID-19 samples came from the United States, Italy and Spain.

Those who participated ranged in age from about 18 to 89 years and resided in about two dozen US areas. Clinical histories supplied by participants themselves formed the basis of cohort assignment. All recovered Cohort 3 donors got two negative PCRs, got clearance, or saw symptom resolution. This receptor was identified in a woman between 18 and 29 years old who had recovered from COVID-19. Specimen: PBMCs or T cells enriched from blood (not recorded which).

In DNA, the CDR3 is TGTGCCAGCAGCCGCGGGACGGACTCCCATGAAGCTTTCTTT. Amino acids: CASSRGTDSHEAFF. The chain links TRBV11-3 to TRBJ1-1, with D possibly TRBD1 on 5 matching bases. Between the trimmed V and J ends, which lost 5 bases and 7 bases, there was a span of 17 bases. The V gene's germline CDR1 is SGHNT and CDR2 YENEEA. The CDR3 runs 14 residues.